A single sample is the source of the 20 T cell receptor beta chains below, sequenced in a study of T cell responses to AZD1222 COVID-19 vaccine (dated by TCRdb to about 2021). The time point tag for this specimen amounts to: baseline before first vaccination. The library came from the immunoSEQ multiplex PCR assay. TCRdb limited this immuneACCESS table to in-frame rearrangements with V and J called. A share of clones is missing; checked studies link under half to unresolved V genes, and the rest is unexplained. For this sample there are around 250,000 clones; 80% to 95% appear just once. Around 0.57% of the sample goes to the ten largest clones. Sequenced here: peripheral blood, sampled on day 0 of AZD1222 vaccination. The receptors derive from an adult in good health.

The rearrangement uses TRBV5-1 and TRBJ2-7; TRBD1 agrees at 8 bases. V trimming: 6 bases; J trimming: 1 base; junction bases outside the gene matches: 6. There are 14 residues in the CDR3. Germline lookup yields CDR1 SGHRS and CDR2 YFSETQ. As DNA, the CDR3 is TGCGCCAGCAATCAGGGACAGGCGTCCTACGAGCAGTACTTC. Amino acid sequence: CASNQGQASYEQYF.

V and J are TRBV9 and TRBJ1-1; D uncertain. CDR1 is SGDLS, CDR2 YYNGEE, per germline. There are 15 residues in the CDR3. Trimming removed 0 bases from V and 5 bases from J, with 14 bases in between. For the CDR3, the DNA is TGTGCCAGCAGCGTAGCTAGGGCCGGGGTTACTGAAGCTTTCTTT. Protein product: CASSVARAGVTEAFF.

V usage is TRBV7-8 and J usage is TRBJ2-3, with D possibly being TRBD2 (6 bases). The CDR3 runs 16 residues. The V gene's germline CDR1 is SGHVS and CDR2 FQNEAQ. V lost 7 bases and J 0 bases, leaving 17 bases between the germline ends. The CDR3 coding sequence is TGTGCCAGCACCCCCTTCGGGAGAGGTAGCACAGATACGCAGTATTTT. Translating gives CASTPFGRGSTDTQYF.

On this clone: In the same sample, other DNA sequences code for this CDR3. This chain uses TRBV18 with TRBJ2-7, with TRBD1 identical over 9 bases. Germline V lookup: CDR1 KGHSH, CDR2 LQKENI. Trimming removed 6 bases from V and 6 bases from J; junction bases left unmatched: 6. This CDR3 region has 13 residues. In DNA, the CDR3 is TGTGCCAGCTCTCCCGGGACAGGGCCCGAGCAGTACTTC. Amino acid sequence: CASSPGTGPEQYF.

The J gene is TRBJ1-1, the V gene TRBV18, with D possibly TRBD1 on 5 matching bases. V lost 4 bases and J lost 4, with 13 bases in between. CDR1 KGHSH and CDR2 LQKENI come from the germline V gene. The CDR3 length is 14 residues. The CDR3: CASSRREGSTEAFF. The CDR3 nucleotides are TGTGCCAGCTCACGACGGGAGGGGAGCACTGAAGCTTTCTTT. Together with reference TRBV18 and TRBJ1-1, the CDR3 gives the full variable domain: NAGVMQNPRHLVRRRGQEARLRCSPMKGHSHVYWYRQLPEEGLKFMVYLQKENIIDESGMPKERFSAEFPKEGPSILRIQQVVRGDSAAYFCASSRREGSTEAFFGQGTRLTVV.

The chain combines TRBV9 with TRBJ1-3; 7 bases match TRBD1. The germline V gene has CDR1 SGDLS and CDR2 YYNGEE. This CDR3 has 16 amino acids. V was pared by 3 bases and J by 2 bases, with 8 bases of the junction left unmatched. The CDR3, as DNA: TGTGCCAGCAGCGCAGAGGACAGGATCCCTGGAAACACCATATATTTT. Its protein is CASSAEDRIPGNTIYF.

J is TRBJ1-2 and V is TRBV5-6; 11 bases fit TRBD1. CDR1 SGHDT and CDR2 YYEEEE come from the germline V gene. V gave up 4 bases and J gave up 5 bases; unmatched junction bases: 16. This CDR3 contains 18 residues. The CDR3, as DNA: TGTGCCAGCAGCCTGGGGACAGGGGGTTCTCCGACGGGGTATGGCTACACCTTC. Its protein product is CASSLGTGGSPTGYGYTF.

The CDR3 here is CASSYSGSADTQYF. As DNA, the CDR3 is TGTGCCAGCAGCTATAGCGGGAGCGCAGATACGCAGTATTTT. The gene calls are TRBV7-2 and TRBJ2-3, with 9 bases identical to TRBD2. The CDR3 has 14 residues. The V gene end was trimmed by 4 bases and the J gene end by 4 bases; junction bases not matched to a gene: 3. CDR1 and CDR2 (germline): SGHTA, FQGNSA.

This rearrangement joins TRBV2 to TRBJ2-7; the D is unclear. Germline CDR1 SNHLY, CDR2 FYNNEI. This CDR3 has 13 residues. V dropped 11 bases and J dropped 6 bases, with 20 bases sitting between them. The CDR3 nucleotides read TGTGCCTCCAAGAAGGAGAGTATCGGCGAGCAGTACTTC. Residues: CASKKESIGEQYF.

The rearrangement links TRBV28 to TRBJ1-1; D is undetermined. The CDR3 consists of 12 residues. Germline V gives CDR1 MDHEN, CDR2 SYDVKM. Trimming removed 8 bases at V and 0 bases at J, with 7 bases between. The CDR3 nucleotides are TGTGCCAGCCGATATATGAACACTGAAGCTTTCTTT. It codes for CASRYMNTEAFF. Supplemented by reference TRBV28 and TRBJ1-1, the full variable domain reads DVKVTQSSRYLVKRTGEKVFLECVQDMDHENMFWYRQDPGLGLRLIYFSYDVKMKEKGDIPEGYSVSREKKERFSLILESASTNQTSMYLCASRYMNTEAFFGQGTRLTVV.

A word on this clone: Within the sample, other DNA sequences also encode this same CDR3. The chain carries TRBV28 and TRBJ1-1; D gene unclear. Germline V gene sequence: CDR1 MDHEN, CDR2 SYDVKM. CDR3 length: 14 amino acids. V was trimmed by 4 bases and J by 0 bases, leaving 9 bases between them. Written as DNA, the CDR3 is TGTGCCAGCAGTTACCGGGCCCTGAACACTGAAGCTTTCTTT. Its translation: CASSYRALNTEAFF.

This sequence joins TRBV28 and TRBJ2-3; D ambiguous. CDR3 size: 13 residues. The V end lost 4 bases, the J end lost 1 base, and 6 bases lay between the germline ends. CDR1 is MDHEN and CDR2 is SYDVKM in the germline V gene. CDR3 nucleotides: TGTGCCAGCAGTTCGACTGGCACAGATACGCAGTATTTT. Translating gives CASSSTGTDTQYF.

This chain joins TRBV6-2 or TRBV6-3 and TRBJ2-7; 7 nucleotides agree with TRBD1. The germline V gene has CDR1 MNHEY and CDR2 SVGEGT. The CDR3 extends over 14 amino acids. V trimming: 5 bases; J trimming: 4 bases; junction bases outside the gene matches: 8. The CDR3 coding sequence is TGTGCCAGCAGTAGTAGACAGGGTCCATACGAGCAGTACTTC. It specifies CASSSRQGPYEQYF.

This clone occurred once. The rearrangement links TRBV5-1 to TRBJ2-2; D gene uncertain. The CDR3 contains 15 residues. Trimming took 0 bases from V and 6 from J, leaving 12 bases between them. From germline, CDR1 is SGHRS and CDR2 YFSETQ. DNA of the CDR3: TGCGCCAGCAGCTTGGTGCTTCCGATCGCCGGGGAGCTGTTTTTT. Translation: CASSLVLPIAGELFF.

The chain uses TRBV9 and TRBJ1-1; D gene unclear. V was shortened by 1 base and J by 0 bases, with 10 bases between the two germline ends. The length of the CDR3 is 15 residues. Germline V gene data show CDR1 as SGDLS and CDR2 as YYNGEE. The CDR3 DNA follows: TGTGCCAGCAGCGTACTGCCGGATATGAACACTGAAGCTTTCTTT. The encoded protein is CASSVLPDMNTEAFF.

The chain has TRBV4-3 and TRBJ1-1; D remains ambiguous. Trimming stripped 6 bases from V and 3 bases from J, with 14 bases between. Germline V CDR1 and CDR2: LGHNA, YSLEER. The CDR3 runs to 14 residues. The DNA of the CDR3 is TGCGCCAGCAGTCTTAGTTACCGGGACACTGAAGCTTTCTTT. This encodes CASSLSYRDTEAFF.

This chain links TRBV28 with TRBJ2-1, with D unresolved. Per the germline V gene, CDR1 is MDHEN and CDR2 is SYDVKM. This CDR3 has 14 amino acids. The germline V and J ends were trimmed by 5 bases and 4 bases, with 12 bases remaining between them. CDR3 nucleotides: TGTGCCAGCAGTCCACAAGCCTTTTACAATGAGCAGTTCTTC. Residues: CASSPQAFYNEQFF. Using reference TRBV28 and TRBJ2-1 for the parts outside the CDR3, the full variable domain is DVKVTQSSRYLVKRTGEKVFLECVQDMDHENMFWYRQDPGLGLRLIYFSYDVKMKEKGDIPEGYSVSREKKERFSLILESASTNQTSMYLCASSPQAFYNEQFFGPGTRLTVL.

The chain couples TRBV10-2 to TRBJ1-4; weak D call: TRBD1 (5 bases). The germline V gene has CDR1 WSHSY and CDR2 SAAADI. With 6 bases removed from V and 4 bases from J, the gap between germline ends came to 12 bases. This CDR3 has 14 residues. The CDR3 sequence: CASSRDGLNEKLFF. Written as DNA, the CDR3 is TGCGCCAGCAGCCGGGACGGGCTTAATGAAAAACTGTTTTTT.

The sample holds one count of this clone. The chain is built from TRBV6-1 and TRBJ1-2, with D perhaps TRBD1 (5 bases). Germline loops: CDR1 MNHNS, CDR2 SASEGT. V was shortened by 2 bases and J by 2 bases, with 18 bases between the two germline ends. CDR3 length equals 17 residues. CDR3: CASSETWGALGNYGYTF. As DNA, the CDR3 is TGTGCCAGCAGTGAAACCTGGGGCGCTTTGGGCAACTATGGCTACACCTTC.

This rearrangement joins TRBV20-1 to TRBJ1-4; D uncertain. Germline-derived CDR1 and CDR2 are DFQATT and SNEGSKA (reference sequence). There are 12 residues in the CDR3. Trimming cost V 3 bases and J 5 bases, with 7 bases left between them. The CDR3 loop is CSASWANEKLFF. DNA for the CDR3: TGCAGTGCTAGTTGGGCGAATGAAAAACTGTTTTTT.